This TCR beta chain is from a study of T cell changes during pregnancy in multiple sclerosis. The CDR3 extends over 14 amino acids. The V gene's germline CDR1 is MNHEY and CDR2 SVGAGI. Trimming pared 5 bases from V and 0 bases from J, leaving 11 bases between. TCRdb's copy holds only in-frame clones and misses some; the assay was immunoSEQ multiplex PCR. The sample records roughly 79,000 clones, 85% to 95% being singletons. The rearrangement uses TRBV6-5 and TRBJ2-7; weak D call: TRBD1 (6 bases). The receptor's source is a female donor in good health, enrolled as a control in a pregnancy study. Sequences were derived from peripheral blood, sampled in the second trimester of pregnancy. The DNA of the CDR3 is TGTGCCAGCAGTCCCCACAGGGCCTCCTACGAGCAGTACTTC. This gives the protein CASSPHRASYEQYF.